These 18 T cell receptor beta chains share one sample of origin, sequenced in a study. TCRdb itself ran the RT-PCR reads through MiXCR, one entry per CDR3 protein. The data show more than 550,000 distinct CDR3 sequences, with around 14% seen just once and about 3.9% held by the top ten. The sequenced sample was memory CD4+ T cells from blood. The receptors stem from a female donor in good health, serving as a healthy control.

Many counts were recorded for this clonotype. V gene TRBV20-1 combines with J gene TRBJ2-3, with D tentatively TRBD2 (6 bases). Trimming stripped 6 bases from V and 3 bases from J, with 13 bases between. The CDR3 is 13 amino acids. The V gene's germline CDR1 is DFQATT and CDR2 SNEGSKA (reference sequence). The CDR3 nucleotides are TGCAGTGCCCCTCCGACTAGTACAGATACGCAGTATTTT. Translation gives CSAPPTSTDTQYF.

There are a few counts of this clonotype. This chain connects TRBV4-3 to TRBJ1-2; possible D gene TRBD1, 5 bases. V was cut by 0 bases and J by 4 bases, with 12 bases left in between. CDR3 size: 15 residues. From germline, CDR1 is LGHNA and CDR2 YSLEER. The CDR3 DNA reads TGCGCCAGCAGCCAAGACTCGGGTCAGGGCTATGGCTACACCTTC. Translation: CASSQDSGQGYGYTF.

The V and J genes are TRBV5-6 and TRBJ1-1; tentatively, D is TRBD1 (5 bases). The ends were cut back, 4 bases at V and 2 bases at J, with 15 bases in the middle. This CDR3 is 15 amino acids long. CDR1 is SGHDT and CDR2 is YYEEEE in the germline V gene. The CDR3, as DNA: TGTGCCAGCAGCGAGGGACCCGGAATAAACACTGAAGCTTTCTTT. Protein sequence: CASSEGPGINTEAFF.

The rearrangement uses TRBV10-1 and TRBJ2-5, with 13 bases lining up with TRBD2. CDR1 WNHNN and CDR2 SYGVQD come from the germline V gene (reference sequence). CDR3 size: 15 residues. V lost 6 bases and J lost 5; bases outside the gene matches: 6. The CDR3 DNA follows: TGCGCCAGCAGCGGACTAGCGGGAGCGGGGGAGACCCAGTACTTC. It encodes CASSGLAGAGETQYF.

Worth noting for this clonotype: Given a much more abundant clone one base away, this may be a read error. Written as DNA, the CDR3 is TGCGCCAGCGGCTCTCAGGGACTAGCGGGAGTAGATACGCAGTATTTT. It encodes CASGSQGLAGVDTQYF. V is TRBV5-1 and J is TRBJ2-3; 14 positions agree with TRBD2. V trimming: 7 bases; J trimming: 5 bases; junction bases outside the gene matches: 9. The CDR3 is 16 amino acids. The germline CDR1 and CDR2 sequences are SGHRS and YFSETQ.

This clonotype was observed a few times. J is TRBJ1-3 and V is TRBV27, with D possibly being TRBD1 (6 bases). CDR3 size: 18 residues. Between the trimmed V and J ends, which lost 6 bases and 1 base, there was a span of 22 bases. Germline V gives CDR1 MNHEY, CDR2 SMNVEV (reference sequence). The CDR3 is CASRALGGGGRSGNTIYF. Here the CDR3 DNA reads TGTGCCAGCAGAGCCCTCGGAGGGGGGGGCCGTTCTGGAAACACCATATATTTT.

The J gene is TRBJ1-5, the V gene TRBV28; no clear D gene. The ends were cut back, 6 bases at V and 2 bases at J, with 17 bases in the middle. The CDR3 extends over 16 amino acids. Germline CDR1 and CDR2: MDHEN and SYDVKM. The CDR3 DNA reads TGTGCCAGCAGCACTATAAGCGTTTTCGGCAATCAGCCCCAGCATTTT. Translated: CASSTISVFGNQPQHF.

The chain combines TRBV28 with TRBJ2-3, with 11 bases matching TRBD2. The germline V gene has CDR1 MDHEN and CDR2 SYDVKM. V lost 7 bases, J lost 4 bases, and 16 bases stayed unmatched. CDR3 length: 18 amino acids. The CDR3 loop is CASNELAYSGRGSDTQYF. CDR3 nucleotide sequence: TGTGCCAGCAACGAACTTGCGTATAGCGGGAGGGGGTCAGATACGCAGTATTTT.

The sample holds a few counts of this clonotype. The chain combines TRBV6-1 with TRBJ2-4; 8 bases line up with TRBD2. CDR1 and CDR2 from the germline V gene are MNHNS and SASEGT. The CDR3 runs to 14 residues. After removal of 4 bases from V and 8 bases from J, the junction contained 7 bases not matched to a gene. The DNA for the CDR3 is TGTGCCAGCAGTGCTATCCGGGGGGGGGACATTCAGTACTTC. Translated: CASSAIRGGDIQYF.

This clonotype has just a few counts. V usage is TRBV7-6 and J usage is TRBJ2-5; 11 bases align to TRBD2. The CDR3 totals 16 residues. Germline assignment: CDR1 SGHVS and CDR2 FNYEAQ. After removal of 1 base from V and 6 bases from J, the junction contained 7 bases not matched to a gene. The DNA for the CDR3 is TGTGCCAGCAGCTTAGGTACTAGCGGGAGTTTAAAGACCCAGTACTTC. Protein sequence: CASSLGTSGSLKTQYF.

The sample holds one count of this clonotype. This chain links TRBV30 with TRBJ1-4, with 7 nucleotides matching TRBD1. This CDR3 is built from 14 residues. The V and J ends lost 6 bases and 0 bases, in that order; junction bases with no gene match: 4. CDR1 and CDR2 from the germline V gene are GTSNPN and SVGIG (reference sequence). CDR3 sequence: CACPGTATNEKLFF. CDR3 nucleotides: TGTGCCTGCCCTGGGACAGCAACTAATGAAAAACTGTTTTTT.

This clonotype turned up a few times. J is TRBJ1-3 and V is TRBV12-3 or TRBV12-4; D is uncertain. This CDR3 has 14 amino acids. Trimming removed 4 bases at V and 0 bases at J, with 7 bases between. CDR3 sequence (DNA): TGTGCCAGCAGTTATACGGCCTCTGGAAACACCATATATTTT. It translates to CASSYTASGNTIYF.

This clonotype showed up just a few times. The V gene is TRBV20-1, the J gene TRBJ2-5; D not certain. This CDR3 region has 14 residues. The V gene lost 4 bases and the J gene lost 3 bases, with 15 bases spanning the gap. CDR1 and CDR2 (germline): DFQATT, SNEGSKA (reference sequence). The CDR3 sequence: CSAKFGRWEETQYF. The CDR3 nucleotides read TGCAGTGCTAAGTTTGGACGGTGGGAAGAGACCCAGTACTTC.

This clonotype came up many times. The chain couples TRBV7-2 to TRBJ2-3; 8 bases map to TRBD2. Germline V CDR1 and CDR2: SGHTA, FQGNSA. The CDR3 is 14 residues long. V dropped 3 bases and J dropped 6; count of bases not matched to a gene: 5. The CDR3 region is CASSFVGGRDTQYF. CDR3 nucleotide sequence: TGTGCCAGCAGCTTCGTCGGCGGGAGGGATACGCAGTATTTT.

V is TRBV20-1 and J is TRBJ2-1; the D is unclear. The CDR3 is 12 residues long. CDR1 is DFQATT and CDR2 is SNEGSKA in the germline V gene (reference sequence). Deletions cut 3 bases from V and 6 bases from J, with 9 bases between. CDR3 in amino acids: CSASFHSNEQFF. CDR3 DNA: TGCAGTGCTAGCTTCCATAGCAATGAGCAGTTCTTC.

This clonotype showed up many times. V and J are TRBV12-3 or TRBV12-4 and TRBJ1-5; D is perhaps TRBD1 (5 bases). This CDR3 region has 15 residues. The V gene lost 3 bases and the J gene lost 4 bases, with 13 bases spanning the gap. The CDR3 spells CASSLAGDHNQPQHF. The CDR3, as DNA: TGTGCCAGCAGTTTGGCCGGGGACCATAATCAGCCCCAGCATTTT.

This clonotype was counted ten times or more. The chain combines TRBV7-2 with TRBJ2-3; no definite D call. This CDR3 has 15 residues. V was trimmed by 1 base and J by 3 bases, leaving 11 bases between them. Germline CDR1 and CDR2: SGHTA and FQGNSA. The CDR3 loop reads CASSLDVRLTDTQYF. The DNA of the CDR3 is TGTGCCAGCAGCTTAGATGTTCGCCTGACAGATACGCAGTATTTT.

The DNA for the CDR3 is TGCAGTGCTATCTTAGCGGGAGGAGGTTGGATTGCCACAGATACGCAGTATTTT. Its protein product is CSAILAGGGWIATDTQYF. This chain joins TRBV20-1 and TRBJ2-3, with 10 bases identical to TRBD2. This CDR3 has 18 residues. Germline CDR1 DFQATT, CDR2 SNEGSKA (reference sequence). The trim removed 4 bases at V and 2 bases at J, leaving 15 bases unmatched.